Listed below are T cell receptor beta chains from one sample, sequenced in a study of cytomegalovirus exposure and HLA in healthy donors. Here immunoSEQ multiplex PCR was the method, and the copy in TCRdb shows in-frame clones only, minus some. This table holds over 95,000 clones, approximately 74% found once. The sequencing sample was made of PBMCs. Receptors originate from a woman aged 40 to 50 in good health and CMV-seropositive. CDR3s include the opening cysteine and the closing phenylalanine or tryptophan. D genes are given only for firm matches. Only part of the rows carry a size: once, few, many, or a class if the clone is expanded.

clone_size	d_call	v_call	j_call	cdr3_aa	cdr3_nt
once	TRBD2	TRBV30	TRBJ2-1	CAWSRTSGGQFF	TGTGCCTGGAGCCGGACTAGCGGGGGCCAGTTCTTC
-	-	TRBV6-1	TRBJ2-1	CASITTSSNEQFF	TGTGCCAGCATTACGACTAGTTCTAATGAGCAGTTCTTC
-	-	TRBV4-1	TRBJ2-3	CASSQGWSVDTQYF	TGCGCCAGCAGCCAAGGCTGGAGTGTGGATACGCAGTATTTT
-	-	TRBV6-6	TRBJ1-2	CASTMDSYGYTF	TGTGCCAGCACCATGGACAGCTATGGCTACACCTTC
few	-	TRBV11-1	TRBJ2-3	CASSSGLFTDTQYF	TGTGCCAGCAGCTCGGGACTTTTCACAGATACGCAGTATTTT
once	TRBD1	TRBV6-5	TRBJ1-2	CASRTTGGYGYTF	TGTGCCAGCAGAACGACAGGGGGCTATGGCTACACCTTC
once	-	TRBV30	TRBJ2-7	CAWDRGRFPKGGYEQYF	TGTGCCTGGGACCGAGGCAGGTTCCCGAAAGGGGGCTACGAGCAGTACTTC
-	-	TRBV10-1	TRBJ2-1	CASSAQRVLSYNEQFF	TGCGCCAGCAGTGCCCAGCGGGTTCTCTCCTACAATGAGCAGTTCTTC
-	-	TRBV28	TRBJ2-1	CASSFSDNYNEQFF	TGTGCCAGCAGTTTTTCGGACAACTACAATGAGCAGTTCTTC
-	TRBD1	TRBV30	TRBJ2-3	CAWSAGTGLSTDTQYF	TGTGCCTGGAGTGCCGGGACAGGCCTTAGCACAGATACGCAGTATTTT
-	-	TRBV20-1	TRBJ1-5	CSARDQRYQHF	TGCAGTGCTAGAGATCAGAGGTACCAGCATTTT
-	TRBD1	TRBV7-9	TRBJ1-4	CASSPSGTVYEKLFF	TGTGCCAGCAGCCCATCCGGGACAGTCTATGAAAAACTGTTTTTT
-	-	TRBV19	TRBJ2-7	CAASPTGLEITSRVGYEQYF	TGTGCCGCCTCTCCGACAGGACTAGAGATAACCTCGAGGGTTGGATACGAGCAGTACTTC
few	TRBD1	TRBV5-8	TRBJ2-7	CASSFRDRGTYEQYF	TGTGCCAGCAGCTTCCGGGACAGGGGGACCTACGAGCAGTACTTC
-	TRBD1	TRBV7-9	TRBJ2-1	CASSLPVGQGASEQFF	TGTGCCAGCAGCTTACCCGTTGGACAGGGCGCCAGTGAGCAGTTCTTC
-	TRBD2	TRBV5-5	TRBJ2-7	CASIIARGDYDEQYF	TGTGCCAGCATCATCGCCCGGGGGGACTACGACGAGCAGTACTTC
-	TRBD1	TRBV28	TRBJ1-5	CASSWTGIGNQPQHF	TGTGCCAGCAGTTGGACAGGGATTGGCAATCAGCCCCAGCATTTT
-	TRBD2	TRBV11-2	TRBJ2-1	CASSLVGTSGGSYNEQFF	TGTGCCAGCAGCTTAGTGGGGACTAGCGGGGGAAGCTACAATGAGCAGTTCTTC
few	-	TRBV27	TRBJ1-1	CASSLFTEAGNTEAFF	TGTGCCAGCAGTTTATTCACCGAGGCGGGGAACACTGAAGCTTTCTTT
-	TRBD2	TRBV5-1	TRBJ2-3	CASSSGRIAGVLDTQYF	TGCGCCAGCAGCTCCGGTAGGATAGCGGGAGTATTAGATACGCAGTATTTT
-	TRBD1	TRBV11-2	TRBJ1-4	CASSLAGGNEKLFF	TGTGCCAGCAGCTTAGCAGGGGGCAATGAAAAACTGTTTTTT
-	-	TRBV5-6	TRBJ2-2	CASSPGSLNTGELFF	TGTGCCAGCAGCCCAGGATCCCTAAACACCGGGGAGCTGTTTTTT
-	-	TRBV5-3	TRBJ1-4	CARSLALVTTTNEKLFF	TGTGCCAGAAGCTTGGCTTTGGTGACAACAACTAATGAAAAACTGTTTTTT
-	-	TRBV6-5	TRBJ1-5	CASSRTVNQPQHF	TGTGCCAGCAGCCGGACAGTTAATCAGCCCCAGCATTTT
-	TRBD2	TRBV6-6	TRBJ2-3	CASSYGSGGKDTQYF	TGTGCCAGCAGTTACGGTAGCGGGGGTAAAGATACGCAGTATTTT
-	TRBD1	TRBV9	TRBJ2-1	CASSPDRGVYNEQFF	TGTGCCAGCAGCCCAGACAGGGGGGTGTACAATGAGCAGTTCTTC
-	-	TRBV28	TRBJ1-3	CASSLAGSGNTIYF	TGTGCCAGCAGTTTGGCGGGCTCTGGAAACACCATATATTTT
-	TRBD1	TRBV15	TRBJ1-5	CATSPGTGFEQPQHF	TGTGCCACCAGCCCGGGGACAGGGTTTGAACAGCCCCAGCATTTT
-	-	TRBV7-9	TRBJ1-2	CASSLPQVHYGYTF	TGTGCCAGCAGCTTACCACAAGTTCACTATGGCTACACCTTC
-	TRBD2	TRBV19	TRBJ2-3	CASSIGGGGPTDTQYF	TGTGCCAGTAGTATAGGGGGGGGAGGGCCGACAGATACGCAGTATTTT
-	TRBD2	TRBV5-1	TRBJ2-1	CASSLKLAEAGDEQFF	TGCGCCAGCAGCCTGAAACTAGCGGAAGCGGGGGATGAGCAGTTCTTC
-	-	TRBV5-1	TRBJ1-1	CASSLAIGANTEAFF	TGCGCCAGCAGCTTGGCCATAGGGGCAAACACTGAAGCTTTCTTT